The subject of this entry is one TCR beta chain. Per the original data handling: Researchers report that nucleated cell counts were estimated from reference gene primer amplification. Only in-frame clones appear in the TCRdb table, and some are missing; sequencing was by immunoSEQ multiplex PCR. That table is the source of V, J and clone size, and D and trimming were worked out from the DNA. The sample lists about 140,000 clones; about 87% were seen once. The sample is drawn from a study of blood T cell repertoires in COVID-19. The wider study: COVID-19 samples, acute and convalescent, were from the United States, Italy and Spain. T cells, B-cell-depleted T cells, or PBMCs provided the cDNA or gDNA that served as material.

The clonotype was recovered from a woman at least 80 years old with acute or convalescent COVID-19. The specimen sequenced was peripheral blood.

CDR3 residues: CASSLSGQGAWVTEAFF. The CDR3 DNA follows: TGTGCCAGCAGCTTATCGGGGCAGGGGGCTTGGGTCACTGAAGCTTTCTTT. This chain connects TRBV7-9 to TRBJ1-1; 8 bases align to TRBD1. V dropped 2 bases and J dropped 4; count of bases not matched to a gene: 12. There are 17 residues in the CDR3. The germline V gene has CDR1 SEHNR and CDR2 FQNEAQ (reference sequence).